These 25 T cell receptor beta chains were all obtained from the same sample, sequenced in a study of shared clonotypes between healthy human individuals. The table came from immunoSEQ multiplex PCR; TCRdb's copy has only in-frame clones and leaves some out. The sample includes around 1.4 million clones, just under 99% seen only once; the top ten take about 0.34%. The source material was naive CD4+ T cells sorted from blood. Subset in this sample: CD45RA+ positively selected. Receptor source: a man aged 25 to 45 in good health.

DNA of the CDR3: TGTGCCAGTGTATTCCGTCGGCTAGCGGGAGGGTCTAGCACAGATACGCAGTATTTT. The encoded protein is CASVFRRLAGGSSTDTQYF. The chain employs TRBV7-2 and TRBJ2-3, with 12 bases aligning to TRBD2. The CDR3 covers 19 residues. The V gene's germline CDR1 is SGHTA and CDR2 FQGNSA. V shed 9 bases and J 0 bases; nucleotides not matched to a gene: 16.

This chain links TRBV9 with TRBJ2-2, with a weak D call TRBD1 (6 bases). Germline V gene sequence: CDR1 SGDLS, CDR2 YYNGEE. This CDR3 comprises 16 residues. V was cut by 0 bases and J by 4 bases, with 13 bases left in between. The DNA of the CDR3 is TGTGCCAGCAGCGTAGGGGCAGGGGCTAGCACCGGGGAGCTGTTTTTT. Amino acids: CASSVGAGASTGELFF.

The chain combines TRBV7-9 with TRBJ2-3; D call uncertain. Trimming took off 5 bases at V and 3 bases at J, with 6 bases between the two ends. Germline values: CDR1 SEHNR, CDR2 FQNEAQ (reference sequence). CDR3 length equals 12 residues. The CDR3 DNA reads TGTGCCAGCAGCCAGTGGACAGATACGCAGTATTTT. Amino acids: CASSQWTDTQYF.

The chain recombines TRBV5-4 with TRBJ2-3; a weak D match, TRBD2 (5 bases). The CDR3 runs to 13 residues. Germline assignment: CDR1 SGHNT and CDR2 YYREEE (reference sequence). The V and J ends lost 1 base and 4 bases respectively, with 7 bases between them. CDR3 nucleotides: TGTGCCAGCAGCTTGTTGGGAGCAGATACGCAGTATTTT. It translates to CASSLLGADTQYF.

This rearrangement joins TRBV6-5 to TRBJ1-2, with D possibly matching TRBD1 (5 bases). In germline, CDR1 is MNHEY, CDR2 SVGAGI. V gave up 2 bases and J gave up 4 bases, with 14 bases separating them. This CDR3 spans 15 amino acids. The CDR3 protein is CASSYDHSRVYGYTF. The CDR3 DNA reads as TGTGCCAGCAGTTACGACCATTCCAGGGTCTATGGCTACACCTTC.

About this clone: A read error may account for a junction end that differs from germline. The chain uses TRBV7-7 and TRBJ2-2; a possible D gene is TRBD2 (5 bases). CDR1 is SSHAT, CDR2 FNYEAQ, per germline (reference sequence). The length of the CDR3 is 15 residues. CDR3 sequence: CASSLGLANTGELFF. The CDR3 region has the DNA TGTGCTAGCAGCTTAGGACTCGCGAACACCGGGGAGCTGTTTTTT.

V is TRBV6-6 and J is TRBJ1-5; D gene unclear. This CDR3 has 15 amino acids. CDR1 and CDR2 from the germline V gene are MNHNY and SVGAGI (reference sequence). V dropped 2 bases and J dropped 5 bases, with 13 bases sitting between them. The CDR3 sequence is CASSYVGTIYQPQHF. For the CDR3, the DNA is TGTGCCAGCAGTTACGTGGGTACGATATATCAGCCCCAGCATTTT.

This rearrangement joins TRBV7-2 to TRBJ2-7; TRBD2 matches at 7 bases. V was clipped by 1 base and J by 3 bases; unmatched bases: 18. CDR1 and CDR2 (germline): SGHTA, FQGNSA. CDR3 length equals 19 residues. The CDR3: CASSLELESAGWFRYEQYF. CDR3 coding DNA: TGTGCCAGCAGCTTAGAATTGGAGTCAGCGGGGTGGTTTCGCTACGAGCAGTACTTC.

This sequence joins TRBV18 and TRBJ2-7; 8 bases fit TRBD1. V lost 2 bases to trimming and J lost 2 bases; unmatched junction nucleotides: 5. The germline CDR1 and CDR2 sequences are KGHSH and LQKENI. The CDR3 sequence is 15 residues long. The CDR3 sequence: CASSPDRGDAYEQYF. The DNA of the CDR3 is TGTGCCAGCTCACCAGACAGGGGTGATGCCTACGAGCAGTACTTC.

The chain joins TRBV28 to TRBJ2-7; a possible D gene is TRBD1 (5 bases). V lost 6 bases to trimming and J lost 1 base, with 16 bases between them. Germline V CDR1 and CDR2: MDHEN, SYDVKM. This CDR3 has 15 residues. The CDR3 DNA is TGTGCCAGCAGGGACACGGGCCTCGGTTCCTACGAGCAGTACTTC. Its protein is CASRDTGLGSYEQYF.

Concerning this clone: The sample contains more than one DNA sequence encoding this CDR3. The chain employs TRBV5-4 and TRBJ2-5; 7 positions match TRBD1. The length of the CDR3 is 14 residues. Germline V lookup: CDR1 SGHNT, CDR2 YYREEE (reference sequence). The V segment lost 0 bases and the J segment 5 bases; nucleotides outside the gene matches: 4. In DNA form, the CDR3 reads TGTGCCAGCAGCTTGGCCGGGACAGAGGAGACCCAGTACTTC. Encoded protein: CASSLAGTEETQYF.

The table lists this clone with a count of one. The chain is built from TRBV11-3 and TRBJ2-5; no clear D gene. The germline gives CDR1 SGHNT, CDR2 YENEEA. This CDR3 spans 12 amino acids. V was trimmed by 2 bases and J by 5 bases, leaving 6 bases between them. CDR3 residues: CASSLYQETQYF. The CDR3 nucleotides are TGTGCCAGCAGCTTATATCAGGAGACCCAGTACTTC.

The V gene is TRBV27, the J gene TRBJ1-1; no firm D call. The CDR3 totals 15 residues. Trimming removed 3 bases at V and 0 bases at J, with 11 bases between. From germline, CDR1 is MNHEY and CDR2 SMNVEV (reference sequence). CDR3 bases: TGTGCCAGCAGTTTTTTAGTCGGTTTGAACACTGAAGCTTTCTTT. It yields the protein CASSFLVGLNTEAFF.

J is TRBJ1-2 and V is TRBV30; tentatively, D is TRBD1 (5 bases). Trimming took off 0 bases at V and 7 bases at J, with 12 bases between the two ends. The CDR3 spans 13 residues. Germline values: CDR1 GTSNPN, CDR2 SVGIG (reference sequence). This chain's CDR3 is CAWSVRGTGGYTF. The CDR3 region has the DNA TGTGCCTGGAGTGTACGGGGGACCGGTGGCTACACCTTC.

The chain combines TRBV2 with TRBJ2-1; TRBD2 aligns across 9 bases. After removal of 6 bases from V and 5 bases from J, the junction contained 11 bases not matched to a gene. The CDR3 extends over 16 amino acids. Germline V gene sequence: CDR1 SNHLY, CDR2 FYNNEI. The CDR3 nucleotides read TGTGCCAGCAGGGTGCTAGCGGGACTGTCGAACAATGAGCAGTTCTTC. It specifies CASRVLAGLSNNEQFF.

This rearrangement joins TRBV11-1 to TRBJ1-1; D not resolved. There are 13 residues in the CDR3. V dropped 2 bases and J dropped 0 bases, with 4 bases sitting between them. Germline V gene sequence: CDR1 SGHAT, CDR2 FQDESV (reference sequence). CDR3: CASSLIVNTEAFF. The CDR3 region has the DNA TGTGCCAGCAGCTTAATAGTGAACACTGAAGCTTTCTTT.

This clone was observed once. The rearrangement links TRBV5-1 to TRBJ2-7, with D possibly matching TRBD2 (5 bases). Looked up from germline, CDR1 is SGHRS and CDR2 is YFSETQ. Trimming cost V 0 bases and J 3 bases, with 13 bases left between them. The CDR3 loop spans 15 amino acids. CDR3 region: CASSLGGGGGYEQYF. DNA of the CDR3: TGCGCCAGCAGCTTGGGTGGAGGAGGAGGCTACGAGCAGTACTTC.

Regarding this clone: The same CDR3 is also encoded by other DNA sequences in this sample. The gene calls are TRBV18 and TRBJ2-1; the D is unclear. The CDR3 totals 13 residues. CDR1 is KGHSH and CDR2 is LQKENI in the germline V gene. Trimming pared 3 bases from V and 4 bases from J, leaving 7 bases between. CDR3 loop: CASSPSAYNEQFF. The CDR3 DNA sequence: TGTGCCAGCTCACCGAGCGCATACAATGAGCAGTTCTTC.

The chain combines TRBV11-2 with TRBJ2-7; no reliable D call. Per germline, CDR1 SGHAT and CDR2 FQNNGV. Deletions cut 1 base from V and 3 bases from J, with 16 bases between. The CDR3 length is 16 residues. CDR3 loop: CASSLAGRMGRYEQYF. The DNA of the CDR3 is TGTGCCAGCAGCTTAGCCGGTCGGATGGGTCGCTACGAGCAGTACTTC.

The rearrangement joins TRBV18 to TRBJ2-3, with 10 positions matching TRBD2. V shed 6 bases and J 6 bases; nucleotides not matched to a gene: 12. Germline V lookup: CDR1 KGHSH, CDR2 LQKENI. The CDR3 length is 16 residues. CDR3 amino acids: CASSALPTSGRDTQYF. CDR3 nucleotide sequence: TGTGCCAGCTCCGCTCTTCCGACTAGCGGGCGGGATACGCAGTATTTT.

The CDR3 DNA reads TGTGCCAGTAGTATGATCCCGACAGGGCAAGAGACCCAGTACTTC. This codes for CASSMIPTGQETQYF. The rearrangement links TRBV19 to TRBJ2-5; 7 nucleotides match TRBD1. V was pared by 3 bases and J by 2 bases, with 6 bases of the junction left unmatched. The CDR3 has 15 amino acids. The germline V gene encodes CDR1 LNHDA and CDR2 SQIVND (reference sequence).

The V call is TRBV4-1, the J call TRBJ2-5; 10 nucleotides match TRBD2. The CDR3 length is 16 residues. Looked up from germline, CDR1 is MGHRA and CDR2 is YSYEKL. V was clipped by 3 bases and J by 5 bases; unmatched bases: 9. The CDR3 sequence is CASSHQLAGPWETQYF. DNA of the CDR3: TGCGCCAGCAGCCACCAACTAGCGGGGCCTTGGGAGACCCAGTACTTC.

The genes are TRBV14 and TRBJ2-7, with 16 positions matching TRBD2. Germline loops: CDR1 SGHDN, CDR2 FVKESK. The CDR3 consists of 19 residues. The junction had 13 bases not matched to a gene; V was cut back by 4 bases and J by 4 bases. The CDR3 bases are TGTGCCAGCAGCCCGGACGGGACTAGCGGGAGGGCCCTGCGATACGAGCAGTACTTC. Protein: CASSPDGTSGRALRYEQYF. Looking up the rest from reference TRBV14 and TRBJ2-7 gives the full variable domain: EAGVTQFPSHSVIEKGQTVTLRCDPISGHDNLYWYRRVMGKEIKFLLHFVKESKQDESGMPNNRFLAERTGGTYSTLKVQPAELEDSGVYFCASSPDGTSGRALRYEQYFGPGTRLTVT.

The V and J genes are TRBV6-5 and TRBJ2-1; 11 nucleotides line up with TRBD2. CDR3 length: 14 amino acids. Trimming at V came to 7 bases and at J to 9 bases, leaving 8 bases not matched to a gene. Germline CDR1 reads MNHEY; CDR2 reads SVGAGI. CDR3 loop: CASMTSGNPFEQFF. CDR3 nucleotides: TGTGCCAGCATGACTAGCGGGAACCCCTTTGAGCAGTTCTTC.

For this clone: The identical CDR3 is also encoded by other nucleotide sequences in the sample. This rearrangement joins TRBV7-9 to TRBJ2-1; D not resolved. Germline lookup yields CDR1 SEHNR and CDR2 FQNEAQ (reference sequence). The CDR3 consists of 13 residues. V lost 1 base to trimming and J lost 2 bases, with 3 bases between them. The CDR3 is CASSLGAYNEQFF. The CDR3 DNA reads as TGTGCCAGCAGCTTAGGCGCCTACAATGAGCAGTTCTTC.